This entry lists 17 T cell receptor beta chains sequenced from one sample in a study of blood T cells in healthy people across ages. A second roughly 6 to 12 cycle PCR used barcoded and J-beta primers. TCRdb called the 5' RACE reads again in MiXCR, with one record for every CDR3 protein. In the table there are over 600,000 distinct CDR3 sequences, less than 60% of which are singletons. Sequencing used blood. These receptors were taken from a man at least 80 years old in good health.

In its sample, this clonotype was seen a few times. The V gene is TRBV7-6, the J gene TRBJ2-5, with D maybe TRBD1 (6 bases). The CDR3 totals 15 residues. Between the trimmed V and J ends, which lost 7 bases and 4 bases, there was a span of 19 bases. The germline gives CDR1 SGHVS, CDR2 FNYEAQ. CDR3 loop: CASTEAGAVGETQYF. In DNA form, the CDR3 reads TGTGCCAGCACCGAGGCAGGGGCCGTGGGAGAGACCCAGTACTTC.

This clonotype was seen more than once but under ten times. This CDR3 is CASSQTAGGSGETQYF. For the CDR3, the DNA is TGTGCCAGCAGCCAAACAGCGGGAGGGTCTGGGGAGACCCAGTACTTC. The chain is built from TRBV3-1 and TRBJ2-5, with 10 nucleotides matching TRBD2. The CDR3 length is 16 residues. J lost 5 bases, V lost 2 bases, and 8 bases had no gene match. Germline-derived CDR1 and CDR2 are LGHDT and YNNKEL (reference sequence).

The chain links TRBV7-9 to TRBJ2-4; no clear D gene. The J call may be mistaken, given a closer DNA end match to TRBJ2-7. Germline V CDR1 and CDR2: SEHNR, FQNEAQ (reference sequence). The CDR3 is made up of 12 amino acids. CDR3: CASSLVVSEQYF. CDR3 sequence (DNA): TGTGCCAGCAGCTTAGTAGTTAGCGAGCAGTACTTC.

The CDR3: CASKTDSYGYTF. As DNA, the CDR3 is TGTGCCAGTAAGACCGACAGCTATGGCTACACCTTC. V and J are TRBV6-1 and TRBJ1-2; tentatively, D is TRBD1 (5 bases). V was pared by 9 bases and J by 4 bases, with 12 bases between. This CDR3 is 12 amino acids long. Germline loops: CDR1 MNHNS, CDR2 SASEGT.

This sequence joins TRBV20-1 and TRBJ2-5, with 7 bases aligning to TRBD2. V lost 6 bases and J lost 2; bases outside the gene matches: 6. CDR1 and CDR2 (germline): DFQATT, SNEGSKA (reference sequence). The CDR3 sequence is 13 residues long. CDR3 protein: CSARHGGQETQYF. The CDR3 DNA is TGCAGTGCCCGACACGGGGGGCAAGAGACCCAGTACTTC.

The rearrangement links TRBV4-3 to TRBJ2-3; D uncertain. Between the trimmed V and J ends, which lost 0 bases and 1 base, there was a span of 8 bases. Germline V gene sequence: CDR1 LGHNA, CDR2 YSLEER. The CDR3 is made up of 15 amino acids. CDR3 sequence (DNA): TGCGCCAGCAGCCAAGAAGGTCCGGGCACAGATACGCAGTATTTT. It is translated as CASSQEGPGTDTQYF.

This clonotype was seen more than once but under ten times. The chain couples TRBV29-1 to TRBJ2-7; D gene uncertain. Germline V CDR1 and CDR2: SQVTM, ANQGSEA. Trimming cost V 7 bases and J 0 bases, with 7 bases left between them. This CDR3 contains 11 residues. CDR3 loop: CSGRSSYEQYF. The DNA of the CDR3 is TGCAGCGGACGTAGCTCCTACGAGCAGTACTTC.

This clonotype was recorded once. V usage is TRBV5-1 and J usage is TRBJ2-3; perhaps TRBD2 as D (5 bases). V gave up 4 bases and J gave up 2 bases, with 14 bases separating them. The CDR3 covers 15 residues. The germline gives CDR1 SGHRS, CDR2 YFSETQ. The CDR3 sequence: CASSKEGPPTDTQYF. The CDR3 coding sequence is TGCGCCAGCAGCAAAGAGGGTCCCCCCACAGATACGCAGTATTTT.

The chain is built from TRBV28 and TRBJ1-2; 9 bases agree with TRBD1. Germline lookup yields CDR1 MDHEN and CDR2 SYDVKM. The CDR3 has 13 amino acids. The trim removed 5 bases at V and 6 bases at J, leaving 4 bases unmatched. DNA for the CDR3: TGTGCCAGCAGTGGACAGGGGTGGGATGGCTACACCTTC. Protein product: CASSGQGWDGYTF.

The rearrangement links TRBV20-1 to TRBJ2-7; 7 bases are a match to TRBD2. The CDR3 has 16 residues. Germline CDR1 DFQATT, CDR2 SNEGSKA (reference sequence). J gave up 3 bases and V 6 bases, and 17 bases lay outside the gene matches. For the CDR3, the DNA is TGCAGTGCCAAAATTGACGCGAGCGGGGACTACTACGAGCAGTACTTC. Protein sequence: CSAKIDASGDYYEQYF.

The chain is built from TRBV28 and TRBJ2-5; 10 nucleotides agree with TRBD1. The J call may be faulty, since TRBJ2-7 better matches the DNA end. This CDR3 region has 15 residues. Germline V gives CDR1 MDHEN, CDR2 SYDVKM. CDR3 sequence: CASSRPGQGIYEQYF. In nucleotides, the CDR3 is TGTGCCAGCAGCAGACCGGGACAGGGGATTTACGAGCAGTACTTC.

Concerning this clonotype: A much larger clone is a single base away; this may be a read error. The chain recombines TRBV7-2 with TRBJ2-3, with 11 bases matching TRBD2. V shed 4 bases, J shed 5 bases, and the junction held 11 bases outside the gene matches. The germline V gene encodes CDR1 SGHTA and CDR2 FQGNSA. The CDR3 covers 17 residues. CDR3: CASSSERLAGFIDTQYF. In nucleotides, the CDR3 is TGTGCCAGCAGCTCCGAAAGACTAGCGGGATTCATAGATACGCAGTATTTT. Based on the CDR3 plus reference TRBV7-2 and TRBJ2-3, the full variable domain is GAGVSQSPSNKVTEKGKDVELRCDPISGHTALYWYRQSLGQGLEFLIYFQGNSAPDKSGLPSDRFSAERTGGSVSTLTIQRTQQEDSAVYLCASSSERLAGFIDTQYFGPGTRLTVL.

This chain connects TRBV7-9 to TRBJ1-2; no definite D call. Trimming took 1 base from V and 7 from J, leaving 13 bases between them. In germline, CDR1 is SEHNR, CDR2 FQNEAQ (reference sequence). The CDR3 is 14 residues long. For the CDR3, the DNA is TGTGCCAGCAGCTTAGAACACAGTTCCTCTGGCTACACCTTC. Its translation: CASSLEHSSSGYTF.

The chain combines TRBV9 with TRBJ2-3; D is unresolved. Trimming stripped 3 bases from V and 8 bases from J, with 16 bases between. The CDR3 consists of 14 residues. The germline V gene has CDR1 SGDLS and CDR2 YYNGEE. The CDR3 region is CASSATISKATQYF. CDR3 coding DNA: TGTGCCAGCAGCGCGACGATATCTAAGGCTACGCAGTATTTT.

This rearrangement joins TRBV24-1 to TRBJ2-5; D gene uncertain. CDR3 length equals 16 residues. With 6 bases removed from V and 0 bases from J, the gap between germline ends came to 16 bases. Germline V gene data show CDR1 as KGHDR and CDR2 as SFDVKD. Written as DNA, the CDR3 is TGTGCCACCAGTTCAGATGCGGTGCTGTACCAAGAGACCCAGTACTTC. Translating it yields CATSSDAVLYQETQYF.

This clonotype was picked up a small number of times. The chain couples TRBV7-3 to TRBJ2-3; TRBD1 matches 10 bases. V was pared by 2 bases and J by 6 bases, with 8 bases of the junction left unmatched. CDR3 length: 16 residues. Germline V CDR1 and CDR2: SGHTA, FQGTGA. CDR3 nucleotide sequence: TGTGCCAGCAGCTTAGGAGACAGGGGGCTTAGTGATACGCAGTATTTT. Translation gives CASSLGDRGLSDTQYF. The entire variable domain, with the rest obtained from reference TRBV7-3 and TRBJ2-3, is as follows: GAGVSQTPSNKVTEKGKYVELRCDPISGHTALYWYRQSLGQGPEFLIYFQGTGAADDSGLPNDRFFAVRPEGSVSTLKIQRTERGDSAVYLCASSLGDRGLSDTQYFGPGTRLTVL.

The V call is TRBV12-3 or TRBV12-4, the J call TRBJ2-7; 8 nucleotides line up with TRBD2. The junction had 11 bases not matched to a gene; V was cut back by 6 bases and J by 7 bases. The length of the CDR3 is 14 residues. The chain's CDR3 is CASSPLRGGREQYF. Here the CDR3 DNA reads TGTGCCAGCAGCCCCCTCCGCGGGGGGCGGGAGCAGTACTTC.